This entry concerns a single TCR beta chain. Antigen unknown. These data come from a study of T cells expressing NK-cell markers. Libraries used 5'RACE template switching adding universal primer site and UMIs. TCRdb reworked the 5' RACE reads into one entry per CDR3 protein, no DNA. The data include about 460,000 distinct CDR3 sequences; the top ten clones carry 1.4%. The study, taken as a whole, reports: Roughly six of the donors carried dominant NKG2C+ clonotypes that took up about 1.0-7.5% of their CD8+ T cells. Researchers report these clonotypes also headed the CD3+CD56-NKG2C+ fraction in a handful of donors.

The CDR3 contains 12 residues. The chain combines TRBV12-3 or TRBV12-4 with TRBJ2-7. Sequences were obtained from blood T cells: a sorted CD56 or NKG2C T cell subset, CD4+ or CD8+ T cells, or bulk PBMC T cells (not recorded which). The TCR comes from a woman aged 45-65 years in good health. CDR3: CASSHIGFEQYF.